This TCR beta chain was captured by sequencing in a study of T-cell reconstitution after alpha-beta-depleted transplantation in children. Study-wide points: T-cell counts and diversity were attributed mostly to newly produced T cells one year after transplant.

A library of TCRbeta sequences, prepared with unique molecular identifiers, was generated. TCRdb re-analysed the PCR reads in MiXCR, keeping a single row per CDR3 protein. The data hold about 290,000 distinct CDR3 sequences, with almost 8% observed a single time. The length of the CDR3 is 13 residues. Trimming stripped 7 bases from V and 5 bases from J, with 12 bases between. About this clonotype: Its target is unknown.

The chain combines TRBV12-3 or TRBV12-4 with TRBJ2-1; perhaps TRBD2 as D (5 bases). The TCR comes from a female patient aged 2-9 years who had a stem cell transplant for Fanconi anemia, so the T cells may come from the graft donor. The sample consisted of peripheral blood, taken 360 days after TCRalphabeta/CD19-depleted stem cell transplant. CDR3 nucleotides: TGTGCCAGCAAAGCCGGGATCAACAATGAGCAGTTCTTC. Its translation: CASKAGINNEQFF.